This T cell receptor beta chain is drawn from a study of OX40 agonist ivuxolimab in advanced cancers. Study overall: It was permissible to have had prior anti-PD-1, anti-PD-L1 or anti-CTLA-4 therapy, and 40% had some.

Using immunoSEQ multiplex PCR, the repertoire was profiled, and TCRdb retains in-frame clones only, with some absent. The table has almost 90,000 clones, approximately 87% seen once. Study-wide points: Certain nonresponders additionally had low normalized T-cell clonal expansion. Relative to CD4+ cells, CD8+ T cells on average had more expanded clones.

Note on this clone: Its antigen is not known.

V was shortened by 0 bases and J by 0 bases, with 8 bases between the two germline ends. The CDR3 is 15 amino acids. The germline V gene encodes CDR1 SGHNT and CDR2 YENEEA. The sample consisted of CD4+ or CD8+ T cells sorted from blood, taken in a trial of the OX40 agonist ivuxolimab. V is TRBV11-3 and J is TRBJ1-1; D not certain. The receptor was derived from an adult with an advanced solid tumor such as melanoma, head and neck, liver or kidney cancer. The CDR3 DNA is TGTGCCAGCAGCTTAGATGGGGAGGTGAACACTGAAGCTTTCTTT. Translation gives CASSLDGEVNTEAFF.